This T cell receptor beta chain was captured in a study of CD8 T cells in ankylosing spondylitis. Study conclusions and caveats: Among TCR beta sequences, a motif of several highly homologous variants appeared characteristic of ankylosing spondylitis blood. Within matched ankylosing spondylitis synovial fluid, disease-linked clones were reportedly significantly enriched.

Ten or more counts support this clonotype. Antigen: not known. The CDR3 is made up of 16 amino acids. From germline, CDR1 is MDHEN and CDR2 SYDVKM. The ends lost 5 bases at V and 3 bases at J; junction bases unmatched: 7. As the method for making TCR beta libraries, quantitative 5'-RACE with molecular barcodes was used. TCRdb re-analysed the 5' RACE reads in MiXCR, keeping a single row per CDR3 protein. The table records about 460,000 distinct CDR3 sequences, about 5% of them present only once. The genes are TRBV28 and TRBJ1-5, with 10 bases aligning to TRBD1. The receptor was isolated from a male donor with ankylosing spondylitis. Input material: blood, either unsorted or a sorted T cell fraction (not recorded which). CDR3 DNA sequence: TGTGCCAGCAGTCCCATGGGACAGGGGTTCAATCAGCCCCAGCATTTT. Encoded protein: CASSPMGQGFNQPQHF.